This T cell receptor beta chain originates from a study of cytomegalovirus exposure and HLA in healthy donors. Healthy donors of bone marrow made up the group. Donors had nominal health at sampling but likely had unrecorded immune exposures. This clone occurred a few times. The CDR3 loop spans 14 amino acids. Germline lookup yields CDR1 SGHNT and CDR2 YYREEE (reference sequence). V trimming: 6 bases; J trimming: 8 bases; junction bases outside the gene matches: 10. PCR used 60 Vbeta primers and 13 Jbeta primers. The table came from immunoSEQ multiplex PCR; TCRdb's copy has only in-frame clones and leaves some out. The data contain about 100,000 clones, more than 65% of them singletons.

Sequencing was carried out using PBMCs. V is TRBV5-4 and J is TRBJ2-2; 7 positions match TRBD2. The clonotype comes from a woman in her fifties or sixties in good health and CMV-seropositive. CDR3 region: CASMLGGPGGELFF. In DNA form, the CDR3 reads TGTGCCAGCATGTTGGGAGGGCCTGGGGGGGAGCTGTTTTTT.